The present entry profiles one T cell receptor beta chain with its context. The sample comes from a study of blood T cell repertoires in COVID-19. For the study at large: The study drew acute and convalescent COVID-19 samples from the United States, Italy and Spain. The analysed material was cDNA or gDNA that came from T cells, B-cell-depleted T cells, or PBMCs.

This CDR3 comprises 14 residues. V was clipped by 4 bases and J by 1 base, with 11 bases between them. The germline gives CDR1 SGHRS, CDR2 YFSETQ. Authors' processing steps: For nucleated cells, counts were estimated from reference gene primer amplification. Profiled with immunoSEQ multiplex PCR; TCRdb holds only in-frame clones, not every one. V and J calls and clone size are copied from that table; D and trimming were computed from the DNA. The sample gives a few hundred thousand clones, around 83% of which show up once; about 0.93% is in the top ten. The receptor was derived from a man between 35 and 55 years old with acute or convalescent COVID-19. Specimen: peripheral blood. The genes are TRBV5-1 and TRBJ2-5; D perhaps matches TRBD2 (6 bases). The CDR3 protein is CASSLMGGQETQYF. The CDR3 region has the DNA TGCGCCAGCAGCCTCATGGGGGGCCAAGAGACCCAGTACTTC.